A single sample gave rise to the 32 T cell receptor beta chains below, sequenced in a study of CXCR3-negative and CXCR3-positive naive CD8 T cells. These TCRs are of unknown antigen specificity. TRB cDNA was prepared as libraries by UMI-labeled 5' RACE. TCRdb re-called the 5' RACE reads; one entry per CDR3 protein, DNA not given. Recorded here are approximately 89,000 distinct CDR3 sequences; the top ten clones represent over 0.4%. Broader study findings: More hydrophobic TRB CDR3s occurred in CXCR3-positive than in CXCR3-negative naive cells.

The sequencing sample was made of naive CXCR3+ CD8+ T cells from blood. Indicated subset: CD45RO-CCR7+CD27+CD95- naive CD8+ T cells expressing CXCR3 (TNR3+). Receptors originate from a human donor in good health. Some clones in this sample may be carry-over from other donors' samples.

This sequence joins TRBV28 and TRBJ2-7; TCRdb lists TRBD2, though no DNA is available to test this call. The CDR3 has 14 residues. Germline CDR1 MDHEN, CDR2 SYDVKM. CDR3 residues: CASATGGLTYEQYF. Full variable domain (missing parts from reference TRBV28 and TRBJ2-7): DVKVTQSSRYLVKRTGEKVFLECVQDMDHENMFWYRQDPGLGLRLIYFSYDVKMKEKGDIPEGYSVSREKKERFSLILESASTNQTSMYLCASATGGLTYEQYFGPGTRLTVT.

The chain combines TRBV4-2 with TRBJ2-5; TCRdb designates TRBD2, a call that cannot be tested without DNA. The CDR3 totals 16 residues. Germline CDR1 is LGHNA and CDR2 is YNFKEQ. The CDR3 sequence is CASSLPRESGQETQYF.

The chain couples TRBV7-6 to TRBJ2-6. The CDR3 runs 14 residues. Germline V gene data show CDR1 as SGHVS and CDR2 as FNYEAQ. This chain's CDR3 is CASSPSLGANVLTF.

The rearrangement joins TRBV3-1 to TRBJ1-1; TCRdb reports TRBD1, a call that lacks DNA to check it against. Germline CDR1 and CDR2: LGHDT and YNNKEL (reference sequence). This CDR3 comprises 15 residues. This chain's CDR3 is CASSQDRDVNTEAFF. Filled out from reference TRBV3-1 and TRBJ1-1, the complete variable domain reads DTAVSQTPKYLVTQMGNDKSIKCEQNLGHDTMYWYKQDSKKFLKIMFSYNNKELIINETVPNRFSPKSPDKAHLNLHINSLELGDSAVYFCASSQDRDVNTEAFFGQGTRLTVV.

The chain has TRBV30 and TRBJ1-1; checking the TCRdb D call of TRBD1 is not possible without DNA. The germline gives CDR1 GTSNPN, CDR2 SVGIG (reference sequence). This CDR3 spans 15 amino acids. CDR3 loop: CAWSVLTGANTEAFF.

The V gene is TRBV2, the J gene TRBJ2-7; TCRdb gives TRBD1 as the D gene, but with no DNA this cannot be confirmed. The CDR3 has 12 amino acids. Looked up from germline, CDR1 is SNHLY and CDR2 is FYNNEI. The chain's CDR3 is CALLGAGGEQYF.

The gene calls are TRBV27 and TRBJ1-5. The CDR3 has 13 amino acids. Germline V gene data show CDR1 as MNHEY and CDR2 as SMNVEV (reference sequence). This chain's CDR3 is CASSEAGNQPQHF.

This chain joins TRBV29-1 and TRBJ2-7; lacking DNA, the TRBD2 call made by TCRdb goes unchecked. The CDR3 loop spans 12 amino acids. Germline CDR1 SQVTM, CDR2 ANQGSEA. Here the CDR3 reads CSGGKTSYEQYF.

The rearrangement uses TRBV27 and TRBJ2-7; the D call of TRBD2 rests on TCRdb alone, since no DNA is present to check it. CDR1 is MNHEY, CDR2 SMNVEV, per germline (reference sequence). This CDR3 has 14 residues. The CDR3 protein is CASSHRGGTYEQYF.

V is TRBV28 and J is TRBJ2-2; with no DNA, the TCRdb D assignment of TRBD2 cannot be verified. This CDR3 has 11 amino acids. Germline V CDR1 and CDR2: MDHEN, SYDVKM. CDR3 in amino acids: CATGGAGELFF.

The CDR3 here is CASSSGYQETQYF. The rearrangement links TRBV6-6 to TRBJ2-5. The CDR3 extends over 13 amino acids. In germline, CDR1 is MNHNY, CDR2 SVGAGI (reference sequence).

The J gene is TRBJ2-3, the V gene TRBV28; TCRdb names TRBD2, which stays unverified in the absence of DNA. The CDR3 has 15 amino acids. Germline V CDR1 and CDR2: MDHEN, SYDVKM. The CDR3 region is CASSKAGGSTDTQYF. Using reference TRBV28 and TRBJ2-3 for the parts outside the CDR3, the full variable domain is DVKVTQSSRYLVKRTGEKVFLECVQDMDHENMFWYRQDPGLGLRLIYFSYDVKMKEKGDIPEGYSVSREKKERFSLILESASTNQTSMYLCASSKAGGSTDTQYFGPGTRLTVL.

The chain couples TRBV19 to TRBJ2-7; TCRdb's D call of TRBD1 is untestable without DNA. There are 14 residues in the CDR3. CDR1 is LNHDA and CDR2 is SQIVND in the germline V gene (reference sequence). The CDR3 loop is CASSHPGEAYEQYF.

The CDR3 loop reads CASSSTNEQYF. The chain combines TRBV11-1 with TRBJ2-7. Germline CDR1 is SGHAT and CDR2 is FQDESV (reference sequence). This CDR3 contains 11 residues. Supplemented by reference TRBV11-1 and TRBJ2-7, the full variable domain reads EAEVAQSPRYKITEKSQAVAFWCDPISGHATLYWYRQILGQGPELLVQFQDESVVDDSQLPKDRFSAERLKGVDSTLKIQPAELGDSAMYLCASSSTNEQYFGPGTRLTVT.

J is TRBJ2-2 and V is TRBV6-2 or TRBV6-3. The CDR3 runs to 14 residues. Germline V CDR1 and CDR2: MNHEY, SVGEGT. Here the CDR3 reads CASSRQSGTGELFF.

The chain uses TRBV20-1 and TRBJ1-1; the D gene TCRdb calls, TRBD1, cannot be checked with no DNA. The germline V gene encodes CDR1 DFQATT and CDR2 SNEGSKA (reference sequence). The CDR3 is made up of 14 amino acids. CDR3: CSARGTGGDTKAFF.

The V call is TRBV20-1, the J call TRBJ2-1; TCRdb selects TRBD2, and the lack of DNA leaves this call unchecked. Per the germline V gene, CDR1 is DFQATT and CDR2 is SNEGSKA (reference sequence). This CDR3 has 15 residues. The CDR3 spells CSARGLGLAVVEQFF.

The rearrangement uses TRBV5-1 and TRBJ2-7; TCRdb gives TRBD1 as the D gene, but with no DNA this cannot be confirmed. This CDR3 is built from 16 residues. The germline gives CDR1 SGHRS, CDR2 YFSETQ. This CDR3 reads CASSPSPGQGSYEQYF. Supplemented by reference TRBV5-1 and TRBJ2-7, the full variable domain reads KAGVTQTPRYLIKTRGQQVTLSCSPISGHRSVSWYQQTPGQGLQFLFEYFSETQRNKGNFPGRFSGRQFSNSRSEMNVSTLELGDSALYLCASSPSPGQGSYEQYFGPGTRLTVT.

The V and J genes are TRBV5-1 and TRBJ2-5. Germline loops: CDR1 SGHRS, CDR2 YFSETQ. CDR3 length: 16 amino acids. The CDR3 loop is CASSLTTYRRQETQYF. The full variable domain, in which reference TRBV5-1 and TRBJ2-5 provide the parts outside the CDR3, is KAGVTQTPRYLIKTRGQQVTLSCSPISGHRSVSWYQQTPGQGLQFLFEYFSETQRNKGNFPGRFSGRQFSNSRSEMNVSTLELGDSALYLCASSLTTYRRQETQYFGPGTRLLVL.

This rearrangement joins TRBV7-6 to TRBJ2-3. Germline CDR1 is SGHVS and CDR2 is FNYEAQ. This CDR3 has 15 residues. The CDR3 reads CASSLNFAGTDTQYF.

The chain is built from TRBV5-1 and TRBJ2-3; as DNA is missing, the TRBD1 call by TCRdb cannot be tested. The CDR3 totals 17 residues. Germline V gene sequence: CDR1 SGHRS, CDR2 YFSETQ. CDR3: CASSSAYGTGLSDTQYF. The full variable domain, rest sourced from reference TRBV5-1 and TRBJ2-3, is KAGVTQTPRYLIKTRGQQVTLSCSPISGHRSVSWYQQTPGQGLQFLFEYFSETQRNKGNFPGRFSGRQFSNSRSEMNVSTLELGDSALYLCASSSAYGTGLSDTQYFGPGTRLTVL.

CDR3 amino acids: CASSRLIAGGSETQYF. This rearrangement joins TRBV28 to TRBJ2-5; TCRdb proposes TRBD2, but this gene call is untestable without DNA. Germline V gives CDR1 MDHEN, CDR2 SYDVKM. This CDR3 contains 16 residues.

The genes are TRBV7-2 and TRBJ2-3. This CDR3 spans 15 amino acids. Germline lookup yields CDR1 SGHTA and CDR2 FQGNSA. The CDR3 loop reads CASSLEARWTDTQYF. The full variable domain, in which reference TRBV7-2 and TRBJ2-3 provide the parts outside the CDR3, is GAGVSQSPSNKVTEKGKDVELRCDPISGHTALYWYRQSLGQGLEFLIYFQGNSAPDKSGLPSDRFSAERTGGSVSTLTIQRTQQEDSAVYLCASSLEARWTDTQYFGPGTRLTVL.

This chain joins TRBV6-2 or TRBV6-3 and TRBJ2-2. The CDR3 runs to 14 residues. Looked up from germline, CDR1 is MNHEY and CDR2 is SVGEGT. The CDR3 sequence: CASINTRGRGELFF.

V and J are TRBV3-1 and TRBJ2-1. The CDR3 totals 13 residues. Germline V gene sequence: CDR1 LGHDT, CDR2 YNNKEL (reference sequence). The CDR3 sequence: CASSRSPDNEQFF.

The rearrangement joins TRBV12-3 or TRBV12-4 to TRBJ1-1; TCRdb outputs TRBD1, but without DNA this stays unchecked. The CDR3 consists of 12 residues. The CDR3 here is CASSFPQNEAFF.

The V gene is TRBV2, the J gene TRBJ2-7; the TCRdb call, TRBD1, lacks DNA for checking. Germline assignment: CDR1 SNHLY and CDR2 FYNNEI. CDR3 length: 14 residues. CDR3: CASSGGQGFDEQYF.

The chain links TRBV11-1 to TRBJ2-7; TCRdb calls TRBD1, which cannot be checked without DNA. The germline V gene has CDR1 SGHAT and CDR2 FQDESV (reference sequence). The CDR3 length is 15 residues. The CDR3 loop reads CASSLMSRGSYEQYF.

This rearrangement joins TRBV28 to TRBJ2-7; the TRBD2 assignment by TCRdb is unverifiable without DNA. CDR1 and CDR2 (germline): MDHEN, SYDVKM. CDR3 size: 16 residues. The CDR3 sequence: CASSLWAGLGGYEQYF.

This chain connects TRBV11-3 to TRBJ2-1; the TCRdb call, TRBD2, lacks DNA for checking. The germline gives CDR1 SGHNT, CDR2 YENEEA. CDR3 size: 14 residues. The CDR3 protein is CASSLREAYNEQFF.

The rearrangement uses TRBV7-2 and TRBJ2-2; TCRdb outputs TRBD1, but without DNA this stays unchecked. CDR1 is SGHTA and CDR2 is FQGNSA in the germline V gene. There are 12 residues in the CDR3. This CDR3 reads CASYPPGGELFF.

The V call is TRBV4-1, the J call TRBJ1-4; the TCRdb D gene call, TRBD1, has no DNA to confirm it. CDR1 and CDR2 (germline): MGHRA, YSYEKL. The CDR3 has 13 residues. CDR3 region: CASSQVGGEKLFF.